The T cell receptor beta chain under discussion was sequenced for a study of T-cell reconstitution after alpha-beta-depleted transplantation in children. Preparation of the TCRbeta library involved a method that used unique molecular identifiers. TCRdb analysed the PCR reads with MiXCR anew, one entry per CDR3 protein. The table includes some 80,000 distinct CDR3 sequences, roughly 20% detected once. For this clonotype: Its specificity is not known.

Study outcomes and limitations: In some patients, recipient T cells and intrathymic progenitors surviving conditioning explained high day-60 diversity. Reported findings indicate that, about two months after transplant, alpha-beta T cells came from several hundred expanded clones, which were derived from non-depleted graft cells. At one year after transplant, newly produced T cells mostly accounted for T-cell counts and diversity.

This CDR3 has 15 amino acids. CDR1 and CDR2 from the germline V gene are SGHRS and YFSETQ. Trimming pared 0 bases from V and 6 bases from J, leaving 14 bases between. The material was PBMCs, mostly from graft donor cells, obtained 360 days after TCRalphabeta/CD19-depleted stem cell transplant. This receptor was obtained from a male patient aged 2-10 years who had a stem cell transplant for acute lymphoblastic leukemia, so the T cells may come from the graft donor. This chain connects TRBV5-1 to TRBJ2-3; tentative D call: TRBD2 (6 bases). The CDR3 protein is CASSLGRLVKDTQYF. CDR3 nucleotides: TGCGCCAGCAGCTTGGGCCGACTAGTCAAGGATACGCAGTATTTT.